The next 13 T cell receptor beta chains were all read from a single sample in a study of blood T cell repertoires in COVID-19. Sequencing was performed with immunoSEQ multiplex PCR; in TCRdb, only in-frame clones are kept and a portion is missing. The sample yields over 300,000 clones, 80% to 90% seen once. Sequencing used peripheral blood. Receptor source: a man aged 35 to 55 with acute or convalescent COVID-19.

Written as DNA, the CDR3 is TGTGCCAGTAGTGGCAGCTCTGGGGCCAACGTCCTGACTTTC. This translates into CASSGSSGANVLTF. J is TRBJ2-6 and V is TRBV19, with unresolved D. The CDR3 length is 14 residues. CDR1 and CDR2 (germline): LNHDA, SQIVND (reference sequence). The V end was cut by 5 bases, the J end by 0 bases, with 5 bases between.

A single count supports this clone. The chain has TRBV9 and TRBJ1-1; no firm D call. Per germline, CDR1 SGDLS and CDR2 YYNGEE. Trimming pared 1 base from V and 0 bases from J, leaving 10 bases between. The CDR3 spans 15 residues. The CDR3 DNA is TGTGCCAGCAGCGTAAGGCAGGTCATGAACACTGAAGCTTTCTTT. Encoded protein: CASSVRQVMNTEAFF.

The chain links TRBV11-2 to TRBJ1-6; D is undetermined. The CDR3 is 17 amino acids. The V and J ends lost 5 bases and 0 bases respectively, with 14 bases between them. Germline CDR1 and CDR2: SGHAT and FQNNGV. The CDR3 protein is CASSLRSRNSYNSPLHF. The CDR3 nucleotides read TGTGCCAGCAGCCTACGGTCCAGGAACTCCTATAATTCACCCCTCCACTTT.

V is TRBV27 and J is TRBJ2-2, with 9 bases aligning to TRBD1. The CDR3 extends over 16 amino acids. Germline assignment: CDR1 MNHEY and CDR2 SMNVEV (reference sequence). V dropped 0 bases and J dropped 7; count of bases not matched to a gene: 6. This CDR3 is CASSLSQGAIGGELFF. The CDR3 DNA sequence: TGTGCCAGCAGTTTATCACAGGGGGCTATCGGCGGGGAGCTGTTTTTT.

The rearrangement links TRBV10-3 to TRBJ2-2; 9 bases fit TRBD1. CDR1 ENHRY and CDR2 SYGVKD come from the germline V gene. J lost 4 bases, V lost 10 bases, and 7 bases had no gene match. The CDR3 sequence is 14 residues long. CDR3 loop: CATAGTGTTGELFF. CDR3 in DNA: TGTGCCACAGCCGGGACAGGGACCACCGGGGAGCTGTTTTTT.

The chain links TRBV2 to TRBJ1-1; 7 bases match TRBD1. The CDR3 totals 13 residues. The germline V gene has CDR1 SNHLY and CDR2 FYNNEI. V was pared by 1 base and J by 10 bases, with 6 bases of the junction left unmatched. The DNA of the CDR3 is TGTGCCAGCAGTGAAGAGATGGGACAGTCAGCTTTCTTT. Translated, it gives CASSEEMGQSAFF.

This chain links TRBV30 with TRBJ2-7; 8 bases are shared with TRBD1. The CDR3 has 13 residues. V lost 5 bases and J lost 7; bases outside the gene matches: 10. The V gene's germline CDR1 is GTSNPN and CDR2 SVGIG (reference sequence). DNA of the CDR3: TGTGCCTGGTCGCCGGACAGGGTCGGAGAGCAGTACTTC. Encoded protein: CAWSPDRVGEQYF.

This chain joins TRBV28 and TRBJ1-5; D is possibly TRBD1 (5 bases). V was cut by 6 bases and J by 2 bases, with 14 bases left in between. The CDR3 spans 15 residues. Germline V gene lookup returns CDR1 MDHEN and CDR2 SYDVKM. The CDR3 DNA sequence: TGTGCCAGCAGCCCTCAGGGTACCGGCAATCAGCCCCAGCATTTT. This codes for CASSPQGTGNQPQHF.

This chain connects TRBV28 to TRBJ2-3, with TRBD2 as a possible D gene (5 bases). Germline lookup yields CDR1 MDHEN and CDR2 SYDVKM. Trimming shortened V by 4 bases and J by 1 base, and 12 bases separated the two germline ends. The CDR3 length is 15 residues. The CDR3 here is CASSSAGAGTDTQYF. The CDR3 bases are TGTGCCAGCAGTTCGGCGGGTGCCGGCACAGATACGCAGTATTTT.

This chain links TRBV5-6 with TRBJ1-6; no definite D call. The V end was cut by 4 bases, the J end by 8 bases, with 13 bases between. The CDR3 consists of 14 residues. Germline loops: CDR1 SGHDT, CDR2 YYEEEE. CDR3 region: CASSPLRGDSPLHF. The CDR3 DNA follows: TGTGCCAGCAGCCCCTTACGGGGAGATTCACCCCTCCACTTT.

V is TRBV27 and J is TRBJ1-4; 9 bases align to TRBD1. J gave up 2 bases and V 6 bases, and 4 bases lay outside the gene matches. CDR1 and CDR2 (germline): MNHEY, SMNVEV (reference sequence). The CDR3 spans 15 residues. The chain's CDR3 is CASRRQGVTNEKLFF. In nucleotides, the CDR3 is TGTGCCAGCAGACGACAGGGGGTCACTAATGAAAAACTGTTTTTT.

The rearrangement joins TRBV7-8 to TRBJ1-3, with D perhaps TRBD1 (5 bases). Between the trimmed V and J ends, which lost 1 base and 1 base, there was a span of 11 bases. CDR1 is SGHVS, CDR2 FQNEAQ, per germline. The CDR3 has 16 amino acids. For the CDR3, the DNA is TGTGCCAGCAGCTTAGGAATGAAGGGGTCTGGAAACACCATATATTTT. As protein: CASSLGMKGSGNTIYF. Complete variable domain (other parts from reference TRBV7-8 and TRBJ1-3): GAGVSQSPRYKVAKRGQDVALRCDPISGHVSLFWYQQALGQGPEFLTYFQNEAQLDKSGLPSDRFFAERPEGSVSTLKIQRTQQEDSAVYLCASSLGMKGSGNTIYFGEGSWLTVV.

The chain combines TRBV6-5 with TRBJ1-2; D is unclear. Germline-derived CDR1 and CDR2 are MNHEY and SVGAGI. CDR3 length: 11 residues. The V end lost 6 bases, the J end lost 7 bases, and 9 bases lay between the germline ends. DNA of the CDR3: TGTGCCAGCAGCCGGACTGTTGGCTACACCTTC. Its translation is CASSRTVGYTF.